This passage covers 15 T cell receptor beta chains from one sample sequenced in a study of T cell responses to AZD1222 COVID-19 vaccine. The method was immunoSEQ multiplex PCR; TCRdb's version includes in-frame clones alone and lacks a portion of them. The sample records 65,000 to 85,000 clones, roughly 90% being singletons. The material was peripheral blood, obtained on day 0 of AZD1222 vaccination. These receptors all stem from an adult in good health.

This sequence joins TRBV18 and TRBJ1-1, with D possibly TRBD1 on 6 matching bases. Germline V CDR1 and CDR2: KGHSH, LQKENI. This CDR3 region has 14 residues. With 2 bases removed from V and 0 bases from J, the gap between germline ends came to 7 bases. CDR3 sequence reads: CASSPGGMNTEAFF. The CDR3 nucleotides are TGTGCCAGCTCACCAGGGGGCATGAACACTGAAGCTTTCTTT.

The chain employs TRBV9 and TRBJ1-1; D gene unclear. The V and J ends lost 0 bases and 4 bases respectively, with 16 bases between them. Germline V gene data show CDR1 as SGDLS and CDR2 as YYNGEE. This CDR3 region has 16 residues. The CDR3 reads CASSVVGKTAGTEAFF. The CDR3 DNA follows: TGTGCCAGCAGCGTAGTGGGGAAAACCGCAGGCACTGAAGCTTTCTTT.

CDR3 nucleotides: TGTGCCAGCAGTGGGCAGGGGGGCACTTTCTATGGCTACACCTTC. Residues: CASSGQGGTFYGYTF. V gene TRBV3-1 (or the pseudogene TRBV3-2) combines with J gene TRBJ1-2; 7 nucleotides line up with TRBD1. V lost 6 bases to trimming and J lost 4 bases; unmatched junction nucleotides: 11. Germline V gene data show CDR1 as LGHDT and CDR2 as YNNKEL (reference sequence). CDR3 size: 15 residues.

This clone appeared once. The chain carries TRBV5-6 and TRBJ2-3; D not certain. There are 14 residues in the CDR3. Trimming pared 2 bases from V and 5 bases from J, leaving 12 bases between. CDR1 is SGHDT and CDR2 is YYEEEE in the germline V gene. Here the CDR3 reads CASSFVLGGDTQYF. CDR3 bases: TGTGCCAGCAGCTTTGTCCTGGGTGGAGATACGCAGTATTTT.

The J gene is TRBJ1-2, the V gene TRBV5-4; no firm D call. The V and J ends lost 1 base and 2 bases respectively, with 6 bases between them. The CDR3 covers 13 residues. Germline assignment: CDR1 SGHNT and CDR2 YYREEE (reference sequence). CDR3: CASSLPDNYGYTF. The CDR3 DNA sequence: TGTGCCAGCAGCTTGCCAGACAACTATGGCTACACCTTC.

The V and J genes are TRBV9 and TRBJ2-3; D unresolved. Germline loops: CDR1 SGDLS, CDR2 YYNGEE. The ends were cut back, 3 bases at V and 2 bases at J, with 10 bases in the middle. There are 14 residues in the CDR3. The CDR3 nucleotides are TGTGCCAGCAGCGAAACAGTCTCCACAGATACGCAGTATTTT. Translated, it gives CASSETVSTDTQYF.

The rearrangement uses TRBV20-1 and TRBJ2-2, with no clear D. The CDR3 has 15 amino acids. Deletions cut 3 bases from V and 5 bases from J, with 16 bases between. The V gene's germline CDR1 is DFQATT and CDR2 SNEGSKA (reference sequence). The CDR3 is CSASGVTHGTGELFF. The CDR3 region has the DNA TGCAGTGCTAGTGGGGTTACACATGGTACCGGGGAGCTGTTTTTT.

Written as DNA, the CDR3 is TGTGCCAGCAGTTTAAGCTTCCGGGACAGGGCTTACGAGCAGTACTTC. It is translated as CASSLSFRDRAYEQYF. The chain uses TRBV28 and TRBJ2-7, with 9 nucleotides matching TRBD1. The CDR3 length is 16 residues. Looked up from germline, CDR1 is MDHEN and CDR2 is SYDVKM. Losses at the gene ends were 2 bases for V and 4 bases for J; bases not matched to a gene: 9.

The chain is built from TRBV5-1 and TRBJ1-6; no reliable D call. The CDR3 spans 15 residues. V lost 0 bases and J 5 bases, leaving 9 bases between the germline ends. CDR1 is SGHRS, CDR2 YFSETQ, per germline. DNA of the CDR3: TGCGCCAGCAGCTTGGTAGGGCAGGATAATTCACCCCTCCACTTT. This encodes CASSLVGQDNSPLHF.

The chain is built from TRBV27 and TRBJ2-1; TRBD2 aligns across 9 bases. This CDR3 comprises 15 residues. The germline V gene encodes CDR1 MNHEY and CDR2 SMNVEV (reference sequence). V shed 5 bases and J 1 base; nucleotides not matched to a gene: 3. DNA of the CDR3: TGTGCCAGCAGTAGGCTAGCGGGGTCCTACAATGAGCAGTTCTTC. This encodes CASSRLAGSYNEQFF.

This CDR3 is CASSKTTGNEAFF. The CDR3 DNA reads as TGTGCCAGCAGTAAAACCACAGGGAATGAAGCTTTCTTT. The rearrangement uses TRBV5-4 and TRBJ1-1, with D possibly matching TRBD1 (6 bases). The CDR3 runs 13 residues. Trimming took off 5 bases at V and 7 bases at J, with 15 bases between the two ends. The germline CDR1 and CDR2 sequences are SGHNT and YYREEE (reference sequence).

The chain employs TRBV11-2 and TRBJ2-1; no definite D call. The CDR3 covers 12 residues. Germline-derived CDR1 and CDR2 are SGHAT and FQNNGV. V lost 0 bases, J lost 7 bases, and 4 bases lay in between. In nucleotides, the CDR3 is TGTGCCAGCAGCTTAGAGAGGAATGAGCAGTTCTTC. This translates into CASSLERNEQFF.

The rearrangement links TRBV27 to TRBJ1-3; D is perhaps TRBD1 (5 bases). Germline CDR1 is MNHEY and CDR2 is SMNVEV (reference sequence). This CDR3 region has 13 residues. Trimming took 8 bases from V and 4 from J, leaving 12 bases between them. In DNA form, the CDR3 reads TGTGCCAGCCGGGGGTATACGGGAAACACCATATATTTT. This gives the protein CASRGYTGNTIYF.

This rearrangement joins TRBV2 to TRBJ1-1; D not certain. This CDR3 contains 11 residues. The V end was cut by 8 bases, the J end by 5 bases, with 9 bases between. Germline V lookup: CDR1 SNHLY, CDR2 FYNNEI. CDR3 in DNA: TGTGCCAGCGGGGAGGGTACTGAAGCTTTCTTT. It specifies CASGEGTEAFF. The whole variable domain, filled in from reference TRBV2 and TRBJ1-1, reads EPEVTQTPSHQVTQMGQEVILRCVPISNHLYFYWYRQILGQKVEFLVSFYNNEISEKSEIFDDQFSVERPDGSNFTLKIRSTKLEDSAMYFCASGEGTEAFFGQGTRLTVV.

The CDR3 protein is CTSSQDSGGIYEQFF. In DNA form, the CDR3 reads TGCACCAGCAGCCAAGATAGCGGGGGGATATATGAGCAGTTCTTC. The chain has TRBV1 and TRBJ2-1; the listed D gene, TRBD2, was not tested against the DNA. TRBV1 is tagged as a pseudogene. The CDR3 runs to 15 residues.